A single sample gave rise to the 7 T cell receptor beta chains below, sequenced in a study of cytomegalovirus exposure and HLA in healthy donors. PCR used 60 Vbeta primers and 13 Jbeta primers. The table came from immunoSEQ multiplex PCR; TCRdb's copy has only in-frame clones and leaves some out. The sample yields 40,000 or so clones, around 70% seen once. The sequencing sample was made of PBMCs. The receptors were gathered from a woman in her thirties in good health and CMV-seronegative.

The chain carries TRBV14 and TRBJ1-6; the match to TRBD1 covers 7 bases. The CDR3 totals 15 residues. Unmatched junction bases numbered 8, after V lost 2 bases and J lost 10 bases. Germline V lookup: CDR1 SGHDN, CDR2 FVKESK. CDR3 residues: CASSQNRGWESPLHF. In DNA, the CDR3 is TGTGCCAGCAGCCAAAACAGGGGATGGGAATCACCCCTCCACTTT.

The chain has TRBV19 and TRBJ2-7; no clear D gene. Trimming shortened V by 5 bases and J by 0 bases, and 5 bases separated the two germline ends. The CDR3 sequence is 12 residues long. The V gene's germline CDR1 is LNHDA and CDR2 SQIVND (reference sequence). In DNA form, the CDR3 reads TGTGCCAGTAGTCAGTTCTCCTACGAGCAGTACTTC. The encoded protein is CASSQFSYEQYF.

This clone has just a few counts. V gene TRBV29-1 combines with J gene TRBJ1-1, with D possibly TRBD1 on 5 matching bases. This CDR3 has 10 residues. The V gene lost 6 bases and the J gene lost 7 bases, with 9 bases spanning the gap. The germline CDR1 and CDR2 sequences are SQVTM and ANQGSEA. DNA of the CDR3: TGCAGCGTCCAGGGAAGTGAAGCTTTCTTT. Protein: CSVQGSEAFF. Looking up the rest from reference TRBV29-1 and TRBJ1-1 gives the full variable domain: SAVISQKPSRDICQRGTSLTIQCQVDSQVTMMFWYRQQPGQSLTLIATANQGSEATYESGFVIDKFPISRPNLTFSTLTVSNMSPEDSSIYLCSVQGSEAFFGQGTRLTVV.

This chain uses TRBV15 with TRBJ1-5, with 7 bases that match TRBD1. Germline lookup yields CDR1 LNHNV and CDR2 YYDKDF (reference sequence). J lost 5 bases, V lost 2 bases, and 6 bases had no gene match. The CDR3 totals 15 residues. The CDR3 region is CATSRPSGGDQPQHF. The DNA for the CDR3 is TGTGCCACCAGCAGACCATCAGGGGGAGATCAGCCCCAGCATTTT.

CDR3: CAWSRQGGYTF. The DNA of the CDR3 is TGTGCCTGGAGTCGTCAGGGCGGCTACACCTTC. The chain links TRBV30 to TRBJ1-2; possible D gene TRBD1, 5 bases. The CDR3 contains 11 residues. Germline V CDR1 and CDR2: GTSNPN, SVGIG (reference sequence). Trimming shortened V by 2 bases and J by 8 bases, and 9 bases separated the two germline ends.

This clone was detected a few times. This chain joins TRBV2 and TRBJ1-6, with D possibly TRBD1 on 5 matching bases. The V and J ends lost 7 bases and 8 bases respectively, with 18 bases between them. CDR1 SNHLY and CDR2 FYNNEI come from the germline V gene. The length of the CDR3 is 15 residues. For the CDR3, the DNA is TGTGCCAGCAATGAGGGGCGGCGGGGCGATTCACCCCTCCACTTT. Residues: CASNEGRRGDSPLHF.

The sample holds a few counts of this clone. This chain joins TRBV7-2 and TRBJ2-1, with no clear D. Germline V gene sequence: CDR1 SGHTA, CDR2 FQGNSA. The CDR3 consists of 15 residues. V lost 1 base to trimming and J lost 8 bases, with 15 bases between them. CDR3 region: CASSLGPQIPHEQFF. Here the CDR3 DNA reads TGTGCCAGCAGCTTAGGACCACAGATTCCCCATGAGCAGTTCTTC. Looking up the rest from reference TRBV7-2 and TRBJ2-1 gives the full variable domain: GAGVSQSPSNKVTEKGKDVELRCDPISGHTALYWYRQSLGQGLEFLIYFQGNSAPDKSGLPSDRFSAERTGGSVSTLTIQRTQQEDSAVYLCASSLGPQIPHEQFFGPGTRLTVL.